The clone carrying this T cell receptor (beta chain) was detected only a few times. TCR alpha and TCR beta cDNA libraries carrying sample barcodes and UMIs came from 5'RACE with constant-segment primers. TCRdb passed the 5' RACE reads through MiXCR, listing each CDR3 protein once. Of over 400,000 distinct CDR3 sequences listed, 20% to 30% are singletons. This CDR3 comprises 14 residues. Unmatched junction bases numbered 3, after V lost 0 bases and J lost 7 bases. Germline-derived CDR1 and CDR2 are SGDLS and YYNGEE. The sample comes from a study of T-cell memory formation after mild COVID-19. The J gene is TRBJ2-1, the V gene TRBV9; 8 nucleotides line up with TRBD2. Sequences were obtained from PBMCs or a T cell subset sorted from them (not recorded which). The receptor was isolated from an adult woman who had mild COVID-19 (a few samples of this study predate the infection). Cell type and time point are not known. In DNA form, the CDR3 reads TGTGCCAGCAGCGTAGCGGGGGGGCGAAATGAGCAGTTCTTC. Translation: CASSVAGGRNEQFF. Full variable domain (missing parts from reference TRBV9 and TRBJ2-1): DSGVTQTPKHLITATGQRVTLRCSPRSGDLSVYWYQQSLDQGLQFLIQYYNGEERAKGNILERFSAQQFPDLHSELNLSSLELGDSALYFCASSVAGGRNEQFFGPGTRLTVL.